The rows below give T cell receptor beta chains drawn from one sample of a study of shared clonotypes between healthy human individuals. The table came from immunoSEQ multiplex PCR; TCRdb's copy has only in-frame clones and leaves some out. The sample contains over 800,000 clones, around 92% of which appear only once. Specimen: naive CD8+ T cells sorted from blood. The receptor set was obtained from a man aged 25-45 years in good health. Each CDR3 is given with its conserved first and last residue. D genes are given only for firm matches. Rows may omit the clone size; those that give it use once, few, many or a size class.

J gene	D gene	clone size	V gene	CDR3 protein	CDR3 DNA
TRBJ2-7	TRBD2	NA	TRBV28	CASSPTSTSGSTYEQYF	TGTGCCAGCAGCCCCACCTCCACTAGCGGGAGCACCTACGAGCAGTACTTC
TRBJ2-3	NA	NA	TRBV4-1	CASSPGPYADTQYF	TGCGCCAGCTCACCGGGGCCCTACGCAGATACGCAGTATTTT
TRBJ1-5	NA	few	TRBV19	CASSIKDTGFQPQHF	TGTGCCAGTAGTATAAAAGATACAGGGTTCCAGCCCCAGCATTTT
TRBJ2-7	TRBD1	NA	TRBV29-1	CSVETGDSYEQYF	TGCAGCGTTGAGACAGGGGACTCCTACGAGCAGTACTTC
TRBJ2-3	TRBD1	NA	TRBV9	CASSGRGLTDTQYF	TGTGCCAGCAGCGGCAGGGGGCTGACAGATACGCAGTATTTT
TRBJ1-2	NA	NA	TRBV5-6	CASSLGGGNGYTF	TGTGCCAGCAGCTTAGGGGGAGGTAATGGCTACACCTTC
TRBJ2-3	TRBD2	NA	TRBV29-1	CSVEEGLATSRDTQYF	TGCAGCGTTGAAGAGGGACTAGCGACCTCCAGAGATACGCAGTATTTT
TRBJ2-1	NA	NA	TRBV27	CASTAFVENEQFF	TGTGCCAGCACCGCTTTTGTGGAGAATGAGCAGTTCTTC
TRBJ2-4	NA	NA	TRBV29-1	CSVVKKNIQYF	TGCAGCGTTGTAAAAAAAAACATTCAGTACTTC
TRBJ2-7	NA	NA	TRBV27	CASSLNGPPYGEQYF	TGTGCCAGCAGTTTAAACGGGCCCCCCTATGGTGAGCAGTACTTC
TRBJ1-2	NA	NA	TRBV7-3	CASSLGQGYGYTF	TGTGCCAGCAGCTTGGGCCAGGGTTATGGCTACACCTTC
TRBJ2-3	NA	NA	TRBV5-4	CASSLGLAEATDTQYF	TGTGCCAGCAGCTTGGGATTAGCGGAGGCCACAGATACGCAGTATTTT
TRBJ1-1	NA	NA	TRBV11-1	CASSDGPVREAFF	TGTGCCAGCAGTGACGGCCCCGTTCGTGAAGCTTTCTTT
TRBJ2-1	TRBD2	once	TRBV6-6	CASSPIGTSGGEQFF	TGTGCCAGCAGTCCAATAGGGACTAGCGGGGGGGAGCAGTTCTTC
TRBJ2-7	TRBD2	NA	TRBV7-2	CASSSRGLAVTYEQYF	TGTGCCAGCAGCTCGCGGGGACTAGCGGTAACCTACGAGCAGTACTTC
TRBJ2-1	TRBD2	NA	TRBV5-4	CALRGSGRVGSYNEQFF	TGTGCTTTGAGGGGTAGCGGGAGGGTTGGTTCCTACAATGAGCAGTTCTTC